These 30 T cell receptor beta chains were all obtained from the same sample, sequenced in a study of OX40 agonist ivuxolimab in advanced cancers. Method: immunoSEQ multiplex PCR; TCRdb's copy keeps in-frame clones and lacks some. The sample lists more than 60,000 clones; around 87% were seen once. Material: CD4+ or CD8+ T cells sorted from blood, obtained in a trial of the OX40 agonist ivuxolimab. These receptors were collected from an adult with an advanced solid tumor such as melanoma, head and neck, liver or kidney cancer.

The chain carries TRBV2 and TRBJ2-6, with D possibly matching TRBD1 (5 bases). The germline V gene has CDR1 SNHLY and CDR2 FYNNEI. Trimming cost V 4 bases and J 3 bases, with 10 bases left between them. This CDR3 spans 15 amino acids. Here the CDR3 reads CASSAQGNGANVLTF. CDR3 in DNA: TGTGCCAGCAGTGCCCAGGGAAATGGGGCCAACGTCCTGACTTTC.

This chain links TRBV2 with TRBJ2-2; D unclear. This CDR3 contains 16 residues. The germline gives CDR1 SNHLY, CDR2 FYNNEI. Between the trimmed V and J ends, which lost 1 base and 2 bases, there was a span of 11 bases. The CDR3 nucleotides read TGTGCCAGCAGTGAAGAATCACTCCTTAACACCGGGGAGCTGTTTTTT. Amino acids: CASSEESLLNTGELFF.

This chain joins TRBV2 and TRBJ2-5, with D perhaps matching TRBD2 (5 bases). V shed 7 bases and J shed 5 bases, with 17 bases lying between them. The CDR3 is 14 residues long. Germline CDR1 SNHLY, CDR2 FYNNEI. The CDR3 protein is CASNPPGERETQYF. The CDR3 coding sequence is TGTGCCAGCAACCCACCTGGGGAGAGGGAGACCCAGTACTTC.

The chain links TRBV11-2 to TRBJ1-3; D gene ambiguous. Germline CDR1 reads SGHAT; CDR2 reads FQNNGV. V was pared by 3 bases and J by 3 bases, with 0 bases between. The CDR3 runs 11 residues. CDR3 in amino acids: CASSFGNTIYF. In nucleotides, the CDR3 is TGTGCCAGCAGCTTTGGAAACACCATATATTTT.

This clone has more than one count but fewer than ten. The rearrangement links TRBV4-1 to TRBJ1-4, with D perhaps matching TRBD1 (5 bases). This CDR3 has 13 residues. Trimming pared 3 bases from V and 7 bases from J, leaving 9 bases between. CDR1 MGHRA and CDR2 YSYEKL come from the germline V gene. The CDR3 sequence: CASSQWRGEKLFF. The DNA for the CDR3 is TGCGCCAGCAGCCAGTGGAGGGGTGAAAAACTGTTTTTT.

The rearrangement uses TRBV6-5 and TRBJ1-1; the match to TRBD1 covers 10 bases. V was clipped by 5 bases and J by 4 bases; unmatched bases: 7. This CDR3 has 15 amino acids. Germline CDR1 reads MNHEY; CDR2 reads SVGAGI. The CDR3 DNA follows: TGTGCCAGCAGTAGGGGGACAGGGGTGATCACTGAAGCTTTCTTT. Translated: CASSRGTGVITEAFF.

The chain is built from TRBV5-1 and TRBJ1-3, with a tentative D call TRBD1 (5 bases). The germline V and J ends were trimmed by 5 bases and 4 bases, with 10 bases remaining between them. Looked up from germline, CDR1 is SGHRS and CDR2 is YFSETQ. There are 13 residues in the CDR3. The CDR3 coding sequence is TGCGCCAGCAGAGCAGGGTCGGGAAACACCATATATTTT. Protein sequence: CASRAGSGNTIYF.

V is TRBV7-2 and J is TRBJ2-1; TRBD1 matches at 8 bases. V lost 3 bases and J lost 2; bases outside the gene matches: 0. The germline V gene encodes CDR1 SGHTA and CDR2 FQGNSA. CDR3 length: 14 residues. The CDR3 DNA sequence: TGTGCCAGCAGCTTGGGACAGGCCTACAATGAGCAGTTCTTC. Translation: CASSLGQAYNEQFF.

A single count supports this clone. CDR3 in amino acids: CASTSGIEQFF. CDR3 DNA: TGCGCCAGCACTAGCGGGATTGAGCAGTTCTTC. The chain joins TRBV10-2 to TRBJ2-1; 9 bases line up with TRBD2. Germline trimming cut 7 bases from V and 9 bases from J; bases unmatched to any gene: 1. This CDR3 has 11 residues. Germline-derived CDR1 and CDR2 are WSHSY and SAAADI.

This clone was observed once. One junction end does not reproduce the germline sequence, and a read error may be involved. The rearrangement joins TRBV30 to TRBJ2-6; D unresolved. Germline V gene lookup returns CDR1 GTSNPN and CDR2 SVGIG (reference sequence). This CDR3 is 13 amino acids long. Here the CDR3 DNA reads TGTGCCTGGGGTGTATTGGGGGCCAACGTCCTGACTTTC. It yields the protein CAWGVLGANVLTF.

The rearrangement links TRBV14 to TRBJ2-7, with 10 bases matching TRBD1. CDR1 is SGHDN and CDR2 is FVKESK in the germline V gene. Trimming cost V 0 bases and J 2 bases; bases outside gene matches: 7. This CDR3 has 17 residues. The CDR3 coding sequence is TGTGCCAGCAGCCAAGATCCGGGACAGGGGACGACCTACGAGCAGTACTTC. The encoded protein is CASSQDPGQGTTYEQYF.

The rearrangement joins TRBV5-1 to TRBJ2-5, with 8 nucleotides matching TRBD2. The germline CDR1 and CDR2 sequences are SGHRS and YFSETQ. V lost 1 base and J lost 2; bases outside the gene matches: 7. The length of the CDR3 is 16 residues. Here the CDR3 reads CASSLSRGGPQETQYF. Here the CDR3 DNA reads TGCGCCAGCAGCTTGAGTCGGGGGGGCCCTCAAGAGACCCAGTACTTC.

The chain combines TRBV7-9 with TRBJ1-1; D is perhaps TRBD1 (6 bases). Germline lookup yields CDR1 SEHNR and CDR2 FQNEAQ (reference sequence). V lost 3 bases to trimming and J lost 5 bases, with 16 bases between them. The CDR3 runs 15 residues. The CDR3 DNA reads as TGTGCCAGCAGCTTTCGACACCTTCAGGGGACTGAAGCTTTCTTT. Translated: CASSFRHLQGTEAFF.

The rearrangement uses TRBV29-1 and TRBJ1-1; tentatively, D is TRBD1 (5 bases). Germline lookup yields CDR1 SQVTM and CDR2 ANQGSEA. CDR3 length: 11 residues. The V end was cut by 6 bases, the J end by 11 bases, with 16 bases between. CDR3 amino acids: CSVLFRDAAFF. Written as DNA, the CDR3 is TGCAGCGTGTTATTCAGGGATGCGGCTTTCTTT.

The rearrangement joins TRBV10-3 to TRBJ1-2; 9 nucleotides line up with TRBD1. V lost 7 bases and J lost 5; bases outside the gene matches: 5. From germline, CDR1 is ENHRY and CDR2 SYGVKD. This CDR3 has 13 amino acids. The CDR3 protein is CAITDDRGYGYTF. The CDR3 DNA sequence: TGTGCCATCACCGACGACAGGGGGTATGGCTACACCTTC.

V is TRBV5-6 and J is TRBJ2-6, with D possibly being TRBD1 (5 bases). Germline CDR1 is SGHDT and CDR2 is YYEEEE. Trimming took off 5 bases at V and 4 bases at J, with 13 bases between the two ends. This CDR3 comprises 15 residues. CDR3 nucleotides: TGTGCCAGCAGTAGAACAGGACAAGGGGCCAACGTCCTGACTTTC. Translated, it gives CASSRTGQGANVLTF.

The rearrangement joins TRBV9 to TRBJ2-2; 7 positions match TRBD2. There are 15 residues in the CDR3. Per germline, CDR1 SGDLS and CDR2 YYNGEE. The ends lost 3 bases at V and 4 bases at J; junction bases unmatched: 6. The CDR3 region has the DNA TGTGCCAGCAGCGAGCGGGAAGGGGTCACCGGGGAGCTGTTTTTT. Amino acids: CASSEREGVTGELFF. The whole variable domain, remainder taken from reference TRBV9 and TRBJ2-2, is DSGVTQTPKHLITATGQRVTLRCSPRSGDLSVYWYQQSLDQGLQFLIQYYNGEERAKGNILERFSAQQFPDLHSELNLSSLELGDSALYFCASSEREGVTGELFFGEGSRLTVL.

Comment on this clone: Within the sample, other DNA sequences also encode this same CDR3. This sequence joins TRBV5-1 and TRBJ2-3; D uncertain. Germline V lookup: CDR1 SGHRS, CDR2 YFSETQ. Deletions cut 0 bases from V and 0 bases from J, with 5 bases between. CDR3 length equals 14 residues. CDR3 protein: CASSLAESTDTQYF. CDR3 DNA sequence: TGCGCCAGCAGCTTGGCCGAAAGCACAGATACGCAGTATTTT.

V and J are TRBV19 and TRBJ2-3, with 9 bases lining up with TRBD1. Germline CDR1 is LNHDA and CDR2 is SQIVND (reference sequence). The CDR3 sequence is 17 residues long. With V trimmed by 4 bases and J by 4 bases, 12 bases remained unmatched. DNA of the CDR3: TGTGCCAGTAGTACAGACAGGGGGAGCATGACGGCAGATACGCAGTATTTT. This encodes CASSTDRGSMTADTQYF.

CDR3 bases: TGTGCCAGCAGTTACTTTCTGACGAGCTCCTACAATGAGCAGTTCTTC. This translates into CASSYFLTSSYNEQFF. This sequence joins TRBV6-5 and TRBJ2-1, with no clear D. Trimming shortened V by 1 base and J by 0 bases, and 10 bases separated the two germline ends. The CDR3 contains 16 residues. Germline V CDR1 and CDR2: MNHEY, SVGAGI.

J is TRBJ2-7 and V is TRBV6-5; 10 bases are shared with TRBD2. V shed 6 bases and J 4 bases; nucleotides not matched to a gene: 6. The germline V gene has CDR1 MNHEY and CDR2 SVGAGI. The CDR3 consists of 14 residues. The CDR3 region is CASRPSGSGYEQYF. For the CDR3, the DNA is TGTGCCAGCAGGCCTAGCGGGAGCGGATACGAGCAGTACTTC.

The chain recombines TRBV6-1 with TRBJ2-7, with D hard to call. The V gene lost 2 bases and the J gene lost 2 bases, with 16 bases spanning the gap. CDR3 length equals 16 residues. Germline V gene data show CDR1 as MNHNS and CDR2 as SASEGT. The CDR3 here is CASSEFLQAPTYEQYF. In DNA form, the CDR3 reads TGTGCCAGCAGTGAATTCTTGCAGGCGCCGACCTACGAGCAGTACTTC.

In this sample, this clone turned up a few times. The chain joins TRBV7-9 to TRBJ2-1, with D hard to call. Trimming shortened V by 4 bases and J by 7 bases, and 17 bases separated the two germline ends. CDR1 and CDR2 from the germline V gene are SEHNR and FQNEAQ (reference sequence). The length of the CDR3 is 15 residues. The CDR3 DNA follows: TGTGCCAGCAGCTACCCCCCCAGGTTGGGGAATGAGCAGTTCTTC. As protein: CASSYPPRLGNEQFF.

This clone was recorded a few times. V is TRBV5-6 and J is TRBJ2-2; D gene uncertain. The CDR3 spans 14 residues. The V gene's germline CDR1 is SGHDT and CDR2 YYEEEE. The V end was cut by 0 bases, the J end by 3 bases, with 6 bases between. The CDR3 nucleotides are TGTGCCAGCAGCTTGGCGTTATACACCGGGGAGCTGTTTTTT. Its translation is CASSLALYTGELFF.

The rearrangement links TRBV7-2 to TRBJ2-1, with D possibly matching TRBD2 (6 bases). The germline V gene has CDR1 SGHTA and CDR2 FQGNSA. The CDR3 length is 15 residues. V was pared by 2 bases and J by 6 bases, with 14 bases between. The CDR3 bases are TGTGCCAGCAGCTTAATGGCTAGCGCCTTCAATGAGCAGTTCTTC. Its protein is CASSLMASAFNEQFF.

The chain's CDR3 is CASSLSGPVGYTF. CDR3 bases: TGTGCCAGCAGCTTATCTGGGCCGGTGGGCTACACCTTC. The rearrangement uses TRBV7-6 and TRBJ1-2; no clear D. The CDR3 contains 13 residues. Germline V lookup: CDR1 SGHVS, CDR2 FNYEAQ. The V and J ends lost 2 bases and 8 bases respectively, with 12 bases between them.

CDR3 DNA sequence: TGTGCCAGCAGCTTAGAGGGCAGGTTCCACGAGCAGTACTTC. Amino acid sequence: CASSLEGRFHEQYF. The J gene is TRBJ2-7, the V gene TRBV7-8, with D unclear. Germline V gene data show CDR1 as SGHVS and CDR2 as FQNEAQ. This CDR3 is built from 14 residues. Trimming took 1 base from V and 5 from J, leaving 12 bases between them.

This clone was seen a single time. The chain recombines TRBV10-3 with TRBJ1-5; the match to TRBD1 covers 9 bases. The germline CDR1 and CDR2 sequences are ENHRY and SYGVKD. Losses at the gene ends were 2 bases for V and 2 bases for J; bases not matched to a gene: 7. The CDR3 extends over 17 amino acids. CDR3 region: CAISEAGQGVGNQPQHF. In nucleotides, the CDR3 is TGTGCCATCAGTGAGGCGGGACAGGGTGTGGGCAATCAGCCCCAGCATTTT.

This CDR3 is CSVERGGYGYTF. The CDR3 region has the DNA TGCAGCGTTGAAAGGGGGGGATACGGCTACACCTTC. The chain has TRBV29-1 and TRBJ1-2; D possibly corresponds to TRBD1 (6 bases). The CDR3 spans 12 residues. CDR1 is SQVTM and CDR2 is ANQGSEA in the germline V gene. The V end was cut by 2 bases, the J end by 8 bases, with 12 bases between.

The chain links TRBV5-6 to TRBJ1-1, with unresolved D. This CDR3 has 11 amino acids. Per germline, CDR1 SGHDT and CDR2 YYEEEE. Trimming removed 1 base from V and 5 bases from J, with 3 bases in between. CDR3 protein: CASSLTTEAFF. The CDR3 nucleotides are TGTGCCAGCAGCTTGACTACTGAAGCTTTCTTT. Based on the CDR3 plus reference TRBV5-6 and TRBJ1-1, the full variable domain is DAGVTQSPTHLIKTRGQQVTLRCSPKSGHDTVSWYQQALGQGPQFIFQYYEEEERQRGNFPDRFSGHQFPNYSSELNVNALLLGDSALYLCASSLTTEAFFGQGTRLTVV.